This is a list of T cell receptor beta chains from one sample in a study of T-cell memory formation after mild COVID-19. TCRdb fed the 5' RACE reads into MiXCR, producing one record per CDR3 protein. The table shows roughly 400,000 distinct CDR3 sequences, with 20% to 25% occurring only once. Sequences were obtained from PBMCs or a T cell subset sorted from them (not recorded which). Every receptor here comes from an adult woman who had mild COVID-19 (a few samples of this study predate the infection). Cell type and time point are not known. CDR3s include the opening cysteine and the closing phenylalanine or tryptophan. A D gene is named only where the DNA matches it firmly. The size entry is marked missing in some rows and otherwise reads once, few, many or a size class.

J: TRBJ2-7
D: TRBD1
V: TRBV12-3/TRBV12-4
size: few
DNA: TGTGCCAGCAGTCTCCGGACAGGGAACTACGAGCAGTACTTC
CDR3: CASSLRTGNYEQYF

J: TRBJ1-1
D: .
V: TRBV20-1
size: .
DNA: TGCAGTGCTAGTAGTATAGACGGTGGGGACACTGAAGCTTTCTTT
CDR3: CSASSIDGGDTEAFF

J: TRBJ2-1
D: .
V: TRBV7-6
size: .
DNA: TGTGCCAGCAGCCTCCCGTACAGATACAATGAGCAGTTCTTC
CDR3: CASSLPYRYNEQFF

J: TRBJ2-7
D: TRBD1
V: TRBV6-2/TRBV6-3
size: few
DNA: TGTGCCAGCAGCCGCCATGCCGGGACAGGGAGGCTCGAGCAGTACTTC
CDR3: CASSRHAGTGRLEQYF

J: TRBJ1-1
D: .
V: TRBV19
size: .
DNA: TGTGCCAGTAGTATTTTCCAGGGCTCCCCTGAAGCTTTCTTT
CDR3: CASSIFQGSPEAFF

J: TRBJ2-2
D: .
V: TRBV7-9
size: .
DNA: TGTGCCAGCAGGATTCGGATGGCAGGTGCCCGAGATCGGCTGTTTTTT
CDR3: CASRIRMAGARDRLFF

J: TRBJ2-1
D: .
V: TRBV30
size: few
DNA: TGTGCCTGGAGTGAACAGTACAATGAGCAGTTCTTC
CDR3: CAWSEQYNEQFF

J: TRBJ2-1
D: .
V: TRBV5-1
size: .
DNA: TGCGCCAGCAGCTCATATTCAGGGAGCAATGAGCAGTTCTTC
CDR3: CASSSYSGSNEQFF

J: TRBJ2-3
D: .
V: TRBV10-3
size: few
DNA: TGTGCCATCAGGCGTCAGGGTACGTCTAGTGATACGCAGTATTTT
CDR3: CAIRRQGTSSDTQYF

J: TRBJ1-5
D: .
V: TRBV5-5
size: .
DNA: TGTGCCAGCAGCTTGTGGGCAGCTCATCAGCCCCAGCATTTT
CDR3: CASSLWAAHQPQHF

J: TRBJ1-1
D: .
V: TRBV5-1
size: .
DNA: TGCGCCAGCAGCTTTTTCCCGGGCGGCGATGAAGCTTTCTTT
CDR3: CASSFFPGGDEAFF

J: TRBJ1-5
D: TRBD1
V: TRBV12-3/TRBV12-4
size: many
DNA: TGTGCCAGCAGTCGGGACAGGGCGGTAGGTCAGCCCCAGCATTTT
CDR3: CASSRDRAVGQPQHF

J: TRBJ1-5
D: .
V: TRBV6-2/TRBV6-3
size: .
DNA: TGTGCCAGCAGTTACACATCGCAGGGCGAGAATCAGCCCCAGCATTTT
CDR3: CASSYTSQGENQPQHF

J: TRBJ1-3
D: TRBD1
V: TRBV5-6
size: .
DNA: TGTGCCAGCAGCCTGCGTGGGACAGGGGGCCTCGGTAACACCATATATTTT
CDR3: CASSLRGTGGLGNTIYF

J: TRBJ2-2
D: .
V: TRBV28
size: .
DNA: TGTGCCAGCAGCCTCGTTCCCCGGGAGCTGTTTTTT
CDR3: CASSLVPRELFF

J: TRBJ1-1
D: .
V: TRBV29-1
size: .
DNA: TGCAGCGTTCAACAGGGTGAAGCTTTCTTT
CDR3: CSVQQGEAFF